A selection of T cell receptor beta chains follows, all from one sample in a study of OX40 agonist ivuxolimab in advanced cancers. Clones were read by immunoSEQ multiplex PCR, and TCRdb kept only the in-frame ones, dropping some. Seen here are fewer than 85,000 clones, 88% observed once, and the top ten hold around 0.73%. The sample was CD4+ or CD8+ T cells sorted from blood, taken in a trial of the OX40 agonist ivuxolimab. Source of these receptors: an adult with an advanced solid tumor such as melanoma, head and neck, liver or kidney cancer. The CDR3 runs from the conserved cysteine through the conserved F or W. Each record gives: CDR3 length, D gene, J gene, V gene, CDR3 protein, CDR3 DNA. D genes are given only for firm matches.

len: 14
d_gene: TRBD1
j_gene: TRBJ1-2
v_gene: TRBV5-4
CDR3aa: CASSQDRENYGYTF
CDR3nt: TGTGCCAGCAGCCAGGACAGGGAAAACTATGGCTACACCTTC

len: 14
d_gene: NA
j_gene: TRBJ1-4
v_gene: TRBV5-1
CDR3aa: CASSLESTNEKLFF
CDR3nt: TGCGCCAGCAGCTTGGAGTCAACTAATGAAAAACTGTTTTTT

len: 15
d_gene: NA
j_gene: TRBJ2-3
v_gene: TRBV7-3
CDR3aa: CASSPRGYSTDTQYF
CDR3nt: TGTGCCAGCAGTCCAAGGGGGTACAGCACAGATACGCAGTATTTT

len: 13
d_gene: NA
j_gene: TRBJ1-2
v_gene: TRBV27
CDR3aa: CASATDANYGYTF
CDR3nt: TGTGCCAGTGCGACGGATGCTAACTATGGCTACACCTTC

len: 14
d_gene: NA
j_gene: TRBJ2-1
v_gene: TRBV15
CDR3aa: CATSKTGVSNEQFF
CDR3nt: TGTGCCACCAGCAAGACGGGAGTATCCAATGAGCAGTTCTTC

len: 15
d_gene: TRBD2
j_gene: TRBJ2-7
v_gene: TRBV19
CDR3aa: CASSPGAGVTYEQYF
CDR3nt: TGTGCCAGTAGTCCAGGAGCGGGGGTAACCTACGAGCAGTACTTC

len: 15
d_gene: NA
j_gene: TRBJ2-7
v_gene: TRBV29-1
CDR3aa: CSVEGFGGLSYEQYF
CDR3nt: TGCAGCGTTGAGGGGTTCGGGGGCCTCTCTTACGAGCAGTACTTC

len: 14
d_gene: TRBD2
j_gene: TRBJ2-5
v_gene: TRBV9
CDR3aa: CASSPAGESETQYF
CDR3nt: TGTGCCAGCAGCCCTGCGGGGGAATCGGAGACCCAGTACTTC

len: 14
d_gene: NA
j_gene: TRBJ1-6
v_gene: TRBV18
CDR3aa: CASSPPTANSPLHF
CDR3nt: TGTGCCAGCTCACCACCGACCGCTAATTCACCCCTCCACTTT

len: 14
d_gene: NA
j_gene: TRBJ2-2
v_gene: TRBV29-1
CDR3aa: CSARGNSITGELFF
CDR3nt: TGCAGTGCACGGGGAAATTCCATAACCGGGGAGCTGTTTTTT

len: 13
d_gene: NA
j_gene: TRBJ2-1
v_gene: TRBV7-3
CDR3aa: CASSFQGYNEQFF
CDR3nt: TGTGCCAGCAGCTTCCAGGGTTACAATGAGCAGTTCTTC

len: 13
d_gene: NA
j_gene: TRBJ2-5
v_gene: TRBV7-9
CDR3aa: CASSPGSLRTQYF
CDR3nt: TGTGCCAGCAGCCCAGGGTCACTCCGGACCCAGTACTTC

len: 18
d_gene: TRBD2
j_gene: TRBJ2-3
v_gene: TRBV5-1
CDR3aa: CASSPGLAGGRGADTQYF
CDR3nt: TGCGCCAGCAGCCCCGGACTAGCGGGGGGCCGCGGTGCAGATACGCAGTATTTT

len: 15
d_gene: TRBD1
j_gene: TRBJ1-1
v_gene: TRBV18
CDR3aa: CASSAGTGGTPEAFF
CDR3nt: TGTGCCAGCTCAGCGGGGACAGGGGGGACACCTGAAGCTTTCTTT

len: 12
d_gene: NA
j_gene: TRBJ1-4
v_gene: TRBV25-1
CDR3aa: CASSEMGQKLFF
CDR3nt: TGTGCCAGCAGTGAGATGGGACAAAAACTGTTTTTT

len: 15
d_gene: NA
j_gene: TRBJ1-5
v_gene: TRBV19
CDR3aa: CASSALETSNQPQHF
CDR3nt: TGTGCCAGTAGTGCCCTCGAGACTAGCAATCAGCCCCAGCATTTT

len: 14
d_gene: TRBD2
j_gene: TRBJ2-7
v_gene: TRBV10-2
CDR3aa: CASSGTSGRGEQYF
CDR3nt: TGCGCCAGCAGTGGGACTAGCGGGAGAGGCGAGCAGTACTTC

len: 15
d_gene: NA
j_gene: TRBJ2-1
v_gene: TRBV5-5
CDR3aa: CASSFGGRPYNEQFF
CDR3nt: TGTGCCAGCAGCTTCGGGGGACGCCCCTACAATGAGCAGTTCTTC

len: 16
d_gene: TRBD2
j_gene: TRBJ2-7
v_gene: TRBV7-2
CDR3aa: CASSLGSGGASYEQYF
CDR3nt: TGTGCCAGCAGCTTAGGGTCCGGGGGGGCCTCCTACGAGCAGTACTTC

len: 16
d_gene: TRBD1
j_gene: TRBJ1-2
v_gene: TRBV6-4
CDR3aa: CASSAVPGGARRGYTF
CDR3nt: TGTGCCAGCAGCGCAGTGCCAGGGGGCGCACGCAGGGGCTACACCTTC

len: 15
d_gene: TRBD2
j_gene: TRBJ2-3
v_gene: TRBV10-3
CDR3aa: CAISPGAGGADTQYF
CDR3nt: TGTGCCATCAGCCCCGGGGCGGGAGGGGCAGATACGCAGTATTTT

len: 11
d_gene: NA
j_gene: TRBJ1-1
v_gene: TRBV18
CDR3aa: CASSRESAAFF
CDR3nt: TGTGCCAGCTCCCGCGAGTCTGCGGCTTTCTTT

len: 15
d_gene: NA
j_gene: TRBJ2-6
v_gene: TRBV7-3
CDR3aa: CASSQIASGANVLTF
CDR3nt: TGTGCCAGCAGCCAAATAGCCTCCGGGGCCAACGTCCTGACTTTC

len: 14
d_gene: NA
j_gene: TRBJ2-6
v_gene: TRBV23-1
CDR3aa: CASSQSRHSRVLTF
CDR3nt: TGCGCCAGCAGTCAATCTCGGCATAGTCGCGTCCTGACTTTC

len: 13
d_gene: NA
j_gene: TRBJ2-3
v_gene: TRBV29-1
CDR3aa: CSVEFGRTDTQYF
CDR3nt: TGCAGCGTTGAATTTGGACGAACAGATACGCAGTATTTT